Given below is one T cell receptor (beta chain) in context. These data belong to a study of T cells in Graves' hyperthyroidism and ophthalmopathy. This CDR3 is built from 18 residues. Trimming cost V 3 bases and J 7 bases; bases outside gene matches: 16. Germline lookup yields CDR1 MGHRA and CDR2 YSYEKL. Amplification of TCR beta CDR3 regions was performed using RNA transcripts as template. Primed by the HTBI set, a first-round RT-PCR was run on the TCR CDR3. TCRdb called the multiplex PCR reads again in MiXCR, with one record for every CDR3 protein. The table shows a few hundred thousand distinct CDR3 sequences, with less than 25% occurring only once.

This chain links TRBV4-1 with TRBJ1-2; 11 bases map to TRBD1. The TCR comes from a man in his late teens or twenties with Graves' hyperthyroidism. Input material: blood. CDR3 residues: CASSHHPGQGALLAGYTF. The CDR3 DNA sequence: TGCGCCAGCAGCCACCACCCCGGACAGGGGGCCCTCTTGGCTGGCTACACCTTC.